Following are 13 T cell receptor beta chains from one sample sequenced in a study of Ad26.COV2.S vaccination and SARS-CoV-2 variants. Indicated treatment: roughly 20 received Ad26.COV2.S at low or high dose, single or two shots; about 5 received placebo; per-sample allocation not given. Sampling was done on day 63 after the first vaccine or placebo injection. TCRdb keeps only in-frame clones here, not all; method: immunoSEQ multiplex PCR. The data show some 450,000 clones, about 92% seen once. The sample in question was peripheral blood, obtained in a trial of Ad26.COV2.S vaccine versus placebo. These TCRs come from a person aged 18 to 65 who received the Ad26.COV2.S COVID-19 vaccine or a placebo.

This chain connects TRBV2 to TRBJ2-1; a weak D match, TRBD2 (7 bases). The V gene lost 5 bases and the J gene lost 6 bases, with 23 bases spanning the gap. The CDR3 runs to 17 residues. Germline CDR1 reads SNHLY; CDR2 reads FYNNEI. CDR3 region: CASSLGAGREMGNEQFF. The CDR3 nucleotides are TGTGCCAGCAGTTTGGGGGCGGGGCGGGAGATGGGCAATGAGCAGTTCTTC.

The genes are TRBV9 and TRBJ1-6; 9 nucleotides align to TRBD1. The CDR3 has 14 amino acids. Losses at the gene ends were 4 bases for V and 8 bases for J; bases not matched to a gene: 4. Germline assignment: CDR1 SGDLS and CDR2 YYNGEE. Written as DNA, the CDR3 is TGTGCCAGCAGCCTTCGACAGGGGGATTCACCCCTCCACTTT. This translates into CASSLRQGDSPLHF.

V is TRBV3-1 (or the pseudogene TRBV3-2) and J is TRBJ2-2; 14 nucleotides align to TRBD2. The CDR3 totals 18 residues. Germline lookup yields CDR1 LGHDT and CDR2 YNNKEL (reference sequence). Unmatched junction bases numbered 2, after V lost 2 bases and J lost 0 bases. In DNA form, the CDR3 reads TGTGCCAGCAGCCAATGGGGACTAGCGGGAGCGAACACCGGGGAGCTGTTTTTT. Protein sequence: CASSQWGLAGANTGELFF.

The CDR3 region has the DNA TGTGCCAGCAGCCCGGGACTAGCGGGAGCTTACGAGCAGTACTTC. It specifies CASSPGLAGAYEQYF. The J gene is TRBJ2-7, the V gene TRBV7-6, with 14 bases that match TRBD2. In germline, CDR1 is SGHVS, CDR2 FNYEAQ. The junction had 4 bases not matched to a gene; V was cut back by 5 bases and J by 4 bases. CDR3 size: 15 residues. Using reference TRBV7-6 and TRBJ2-7 for the parts outside the CDR3, the full variable domain is GAGVSQSPRYKVTKRGQDVALRCDPISGHVSLYWYRQALGQGPEFLTYFNYEAQQDKSGLPNDRFSAERPEGSISTLTIQRTEQRDSAMYRCASSPGLAGAYEQYFGPGTRLTVT.

V and J are TRBV19 and TRBJ2-4; TRBD2 matches 14 bases. V lost 7 bases and J lost 1; bases outside the gene matches: 15. Germline values: CDR1 LNHDA, CDR2 SQIVND (reference sequence). The CDR3 runs to 20 residues. The CDR3 nucleotides read TGTGCCAGTATCCCACCCCGACTAGCGGGAGGGCCTAATGCCAAAAACATTCAGTACTTC. Protein sequence: CASIPPRLAGGPNAKNIQYF.

This chain joins TRBV2 and TRBJ2-7; D call uncertain. CDR1 is SNHLY, CDR2 FYNNEI, per germline. This CDR3 is 13 amino acids long. V was trimmed by 10 bases and J by 5 bases, leaving 18 bases between them. The CDR3 loop is CATYDQKVNEQYF. CDR3 coding DNA: TGTGCCACCTACGATCAGAAGGTCAACGAGCAGTACTTC.

This clone was counted a few times. CDR3 protein: CASSQGLLPGEQYF. The CDR3 region has the DNA TGTGCCAGCAGCCAGGGACTCCTTCCAGGGGAGCAGTACTTC. The rearrangement uses TRBV4-2 and TRBJ2-7; TRBD2 is a possible D gene (6 bases). This CDR3 is built from 14 residues. Between the trimmed V and J ends, which lost 3 bases and 7 bases, there was a span of 16 bases. Per the germline V gene, CDR1 is LGHNA and CDR2 is YNFKEQ.

The chain has TRBV24-1 and TRBJ2-1, with 8 bases lining up with TRBD2. This CDR3 has 15 residues. The junction had 2 bases not matched to a gene; V was cut back by 1 base and J by 4 bases. Germline CDR1 and CDR2: KGHDR and SFDVKD. CDR3 sequence: CATSDLAGEYNEQFF. The CDR3 DNA sequence: TGTGCCACCAGTGATTTAGCGGGGGAATACAATGAGCAGTTCTTC.

V and J are TRBV10-3 and TRBJ2-7, with 14 positions matching TRBD2. V was clipped by 3 bases and J by 5 bases; unmatched bases: 6. The CDR3 runs to 16 residues. Germline CDR1 reads ENHRY; CDR2 reads SYGVKD. The CDR3 here is CAISDPGTSGRDEQYF. CDR3 bases: TGTGCCATCAGTGACCCAGGGACTAGCGGGAGAGACGAGCAGTACTTC.

This rearrangement joins TRBV7-9 to TRBJ2-3; 12 bases map to TRBD2. Germline V gives CDR1 SEHNR, CDR2 FQNEAQ (reference sequence). CDR3 length: 21 residues. V shed 5 bases and J 2 bases; nucleotides not matched to a gene: 20. CDR3 sequence reads: CASSTTSLRTSGEGFTDTQYF. CDR3 nucleotide sequence: TGTGCCAGCAGCACTACCTCACTTCGGACTAGCGGGGAAGGTTTCACAGATACGCAGTATTTT. Full variable domain (outside the CDR3, taken from reference TRBV7-9 and TRBJ2-3): DTGVSQNPRHKITKRGQNVTFRCDPISEHNRLYWYRQTLGQGPEFLTYFQNEAQLEKSRLLSDRFSAERPKGSFSTLEIQRTEQGDSAMYLCASSTTSLRTSGEGFTDTQYFGPGTRLTVL.

The genes are TRBV5-4 and TRBJ2-1; 15 bases are a match to TRBD2. The germline V gene has CDR1 SGHNT and CDR2 YYREEE (reference sequence). The CDR3 has 16 residues. After removal of 4 bases from V and 8 bases from J, the junction contained 7 bases not matched to a gene. The CDR3: CASSGRGLAGGYEQFF. The CDR3 DNA is TGTGCCAGCAGCGGGAGGGGACTAGCGGGAGGTTATGAGCAGTTCTTC.

The chain has TRBV28 and TRBJ1-4; D possibly corresponds to TRBD1 (6 bases). Trimming pared 8 bases from V and 8 bases from J, leaving 21 bases between. The germline CDR1 and CDR2 sequences are MDHEN and SYDVKM. This CDR3 comprises 15 residues. CDR3 protein: CASGLIGGSGEKLFF. CDR3 sequence (DNA): TGTGCCAGCGGACTCATAGGGGGTTCTGGAGAAAAACTGTTTTTT.

This chain links TRBV10-3 with TRBJ2-7; D might be TRBD1 (5 bases). Trimming removed 7 bases at V and 3 bases at J, with 10 bases between. The CDR3 is 12 residues long. Germline assignment: CDR1 ENHRY and CDR2 SYGVKD. The CDR3: CAIKGQGYEQYF. CDR3 sequence (DNA): TGTGCCATCAAAGGTCAGGGCTACGAGCAGTACTTC.